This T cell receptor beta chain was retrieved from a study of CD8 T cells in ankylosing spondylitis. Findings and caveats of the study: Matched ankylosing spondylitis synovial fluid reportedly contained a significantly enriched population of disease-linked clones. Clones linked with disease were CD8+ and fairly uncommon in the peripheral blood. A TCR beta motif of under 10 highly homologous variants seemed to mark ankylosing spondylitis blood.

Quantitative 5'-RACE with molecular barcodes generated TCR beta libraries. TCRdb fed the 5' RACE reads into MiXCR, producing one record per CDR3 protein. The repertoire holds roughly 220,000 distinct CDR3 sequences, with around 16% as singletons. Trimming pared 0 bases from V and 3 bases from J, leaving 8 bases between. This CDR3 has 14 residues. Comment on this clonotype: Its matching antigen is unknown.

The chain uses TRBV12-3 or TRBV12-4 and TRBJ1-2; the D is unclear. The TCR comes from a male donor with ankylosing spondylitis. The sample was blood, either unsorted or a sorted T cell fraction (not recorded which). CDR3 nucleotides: TGTGCCAGCAGTTTAGCGGGTAGTTACTATGGCTACACCTTC. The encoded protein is CASSLAGSYYGYTF.